This TCR beta chain was documented in a study of blood T cell repertoires in COVID-19. Study background: Sample material is recorded as cDNA or gDNA derived from T cells, B-cell-depleted T cells, or PBMCs.

V was clipped by 3 bases and J by 4 bases; unmatched bases: 18. This CDR3 comprises 19 residues. The germline gives CDR1 MGHRA, CDR2 YSYEKL. The study recruited people aged roughly 18 to 95 years across 20 to 30 US areas. Cohorts were based on clinical histories the participants reported. In the original workflow: Estimation of nucleated cell counts relied on the amplification of reference gene primers. TCRdb's table, derived via immunoSEQ multiplex PCR, lists solely in-frame clones and lacks some. V, J and clone size are those of that table, while D and trimming were read from the DNA. The table records some 300,000 clones, over 85% of them present only once.

This sequence joins TRBV4-1 and TRBJ1-3; 7 bases are shared with TRBD1. The specimen was PBMCs or T cells enriched from blood (not recorded which). The sequence was collected from a woman under 40 who had recovered from COVID-19. The CDR3 DNA sequence: TGCGCCAGCAGCCAGCCGTTAAGACTAGGGGGCGGAAAAGGAAACACCATATATTTT. Encoded protein: CASSQPLRLGGGKGNTIYF.